Listed below are T cell receptor beta chains from one sample, sequenced in a study of blood T cells in healthy people across ages. TCRdb itself ran the 5' RACE reads through MiXCR, one entry per CDR3 protein. The repertoire holds about 830,000 distinct CDR3 sequences, with around 62% as singletons. Sequenced sample: blood. The receptors here all came from a man aged 25-45 years in good health. The CDR3 runs from the conserved cysteine through the conserved F or W. A D gene is named only where the DNA matches it firmly. A clone size is listed for some rows: how often the clone was seen (once, few, many), or a class if it is expanded.

v_gene: TRBV30
abundance: NA
j_gene: TRBJ1-5
d_gene: TRBD1
CDR3aa: CAWSGTGNQPQHF
CDR3nt: TGTGCCTGGAGCGGGACAGGGAATCAGCCCCAGCATTTT

v_gene: TRBV29-1
abundance: few
j_gene: TRBJ2-7
d_gene: NA
CDR3aa: CSVVAASEQYF
CDR3nt: TGCAGCGTTGTGGCGGCGTCGGAGCAGTACTTC

v_gene: TRBV12-3/TRBV12-4
abundance: few
j_gene: TRBJ2-5
d_gene: TRBD2
CDR3aa: CASSSGLAGNLETQYF
CDR3nt: TGTGCCAGCAGTTCGGGACTAGCGGGGAATTTAGAGACCCAGTACTTC

v_gene: TRBV7-9
abundance: few
j_gene: TRBJ2-5
d_gene: NA
CDR3aa: CASSSAGTAPTQTQYF
CDR3nt: TGTGCCAGCAGCTCTGCCGGGACTGCCCCGACGCAGACCCAGTACTTC

v_gene: TRBV7-8
abundance: NA
j_gene: TRBJ2-1
d_gene: NA
CDR3aa: CASSSSGFSEQFF
CDR3nt: TGTGCCAGCAGCTCCTCAGGGTTTTCTGAGCAGTTCTTC

v_gene: TRBV20-1
abundance: NA
j_gene: TRBJ1-2
d_gene: NA
CDR3aa: CSARDPGGYTF
CDR3nt: TGCAGTGCCAGGGATCCGGGTGGCTACACCTTC

v_gene: TRBV12-3/TRBV12-4
abundance: few
j_gene: TRBJ2-1
d_gene: NA
CDR3aa: CASSQRLGGYNEQFF
CDR3nt: TGTGCCAGCAGCCAAAGACTAGGCGGTTACAATGAGCAGTTCTTC

v_gene: TRBV20-1
abundance: NA
j_gene: TRBJ2-7
d_gene: NA
CDR3aa: CSARLPSYYEQYF
CDR3nt: TGCAGTGCTAGACTGCCGTCGTACTACGAGCAGTACTTC

v_gene: TRBV6-6
abundance: NA
j_gene: TRBJ2-7
d_gene: TRBD1
CDR3aa: CASSYSFGQGIHEQYF
CDR3nt: TGTGCCAGCAGTTACTCGTTTGGACAGGGGATCCACGAGCAGTACTTC

v_gene: TRBV20-1
abundance: NA
j_gene: TRBJ1-2
d_gene: NA
CDR3aa: CSAPTPGRVRGGYTF
CDR3nt: TGCAGTGCTCCTACACCGGGCAGGGTGCGCGGGGGCTACACCTTC

v_gene: TRBV29-1
abundance: NA
j_gene: TRBJ2-7
d_gene: NA
CDR3aa: CSVAASRFGEQYF
CDR3nt: TGCAGCGTTGCCGCTAGCCGATTCGGCGAGCAGTACTTC

v_gene: TRBV5-1
abundance: NA
j_gene: TRBJ2-1
d_gene: TRBD2
CDR3aa: CASSSRTHSGVLGNEQFF
CDR3nt: TGCGCCAGCAGCTCGCGGACTCATAGCGGGGTGCTAGGGAATGAGCAGTTCTTC

v_gene: TRBV30
abundance: NA
j_gene: TRBJ1-1
d_gene: NA
CDR3aa: CAWSASARGNTEAFF
CDR3nt: TGTGCCTGGAGTGCCTCTGCTCGAGGGAACACTGAAGCTTTCTTT

v_gene: TRBV9
abundance: NA
j_gene: TRBJ2-1
d_gene: TRBD2
CDR3aa: CASSVSGILGDEQFF
CDR3nt: TGTGCCAGCAGCGTCAGCGGGATTTTGGGCGATGAGCAGTTCTTC

v_gene: TRBV29-1
abundance: NA
j_gene: TRBJ2-7
d_gene: NA
CDR3aa: CSVRTAPYEQYF
CDR3nt: TGCAGCGTTCGGACAGCACCTTACGAGCAGTACTTC

v_gene: TRBV6-2/TRBV6-3
abundance: NA
j_gene: TRBJ2-1
d_gene: NA
CDR3aa: CASSYGRNSYNEQFF
CDR3nt: TGTGCCAGCAGCTACGGACGGAACTCCTACAATGAGCAGTTCTTC

v_gene: TRBV29-1
abundance: NA
j_gene: TRBJ1-4
d_gene: TRBD1
CDR3aa: CSVSGGRGEKLFF
CDR3nt: TGCAGCGTTTCAGGGGGGCGAGGCGAAAAACTGTTTTTT

v_gene: TRBV12-3/TRBV12-4
abundance: NA
j_gene: TRBJ1-2
d_gene: NA
CDR3aa: CASSQTFYGYTF
CDR3nt: TGTGCCAGCAGTCAAACCTTCTATGGCTACACCTTC

v_gene: TRBV7-9
abundance: few
j_gene: TRBJ2-1
d_gene: NA
CDR3aa: CASSPGPPRASYNEQFF
CDR3nt: TGTGCCAGCAGCCCTGGACCGCCGAGGGCCTCCTACAATGAGCAGTTCTTC

v_gene: TRBV4-2
abundance: NA
j_gene: TRBJ1-6
d_gene: NA
CDR3aa: CASSQDRVDSPLHF
CDR3nt: TGTGCCAGCAGCCAAGACAGGGTGGATTCACCCCTCCACTTT

v_gene: TRBV20-1
abundance: NA
j_gene: TRBJ2-5
d_gene: NA
CDR3aa: CSARDLTGYGETQYF
CDR3nt: TGCAGTGCTAGAGATCTGACAGGTTATGGAGAGACCCAGTACTTC

v_gene: TRBV5-1
abundance: NA
j_gene: TRBJ2-5
d_gene: NA
CDR3aa: CASSLEGQPTTQYF
CDR3nt: TGCGCCAGCAGCTTGGAGGGACAACCCACGACCCAGTACTTC

v_gene: TRBV7-2
abundance: NA
j_gene: TRBJ2-7
d_gene: TRBD2
CDR3aa: CASSLSLAGYKQYF
CDR3nt: TGTGCCAGCAGCTTAAGCCTAGCGGGGTACAAGCAGTACTTC

v_gene: TRBV7-2
abundance: NA
j_gene: TRBJ1-6
d_gene: NA
CDR3aa: CASSLEGSGNSPLHF
CDR3nt: TGTGCCAGCAGCTTAGAGGGGTCAGGGAATTCACCCCTCCACTTT

v_gene: TRBV7-2
abundance: NA
j_gene: TRBJ2-7
d_gene: TRBD2
CDR3aa: CASSSSATSGSSYEQYF
CDR3nt: TGTGCCAGCAGCTCGAGCGCGACTAGCGGCAGCTCCTACGAGCAGTACTTC

v_gene: TRBV10-3
abundance: NA
j_gene: TRBJ2-6
d_gene: NA
CDR3aa: CAIMGGANVLTF
CDR3nt: TGTGCCATCATGGGTGGGGCCAACGTCCTGACTTTC

v_gene: TRBV6-5
abundance: once
j_gene: TRBJ2-7
d_gene: NA
CDR3aa: CASSQGRTASYEQYF
CDR3nt: TGTGCCAGCAGTCAGGGTCGGACGGCGAGCTACGAGCAGTACTTC

v_gene: TRBV9
abundance: NA
j_gene: TRBJ2-2
d_gene: NA
CDR3aa: CASSVESLVGVTGELFF
CDR3nt: TGTGCCAGCAGCGTAGAAAGCCTAGTGGGTGTCACCGGGGAGCTGTTTTTT

v_gene: TRBV4-3
abundance: few
j_gene: TRBJ1-6
d_gene: NA
CDR3aa: CASSQVGTDISSYNSPLHF
CDR3nt: TGCGCCAGCAGCCAAGTTGGGACCGATATAAGCTCCTATAATTCACCCCTCCACTTT

v_gene: TRBV28
abundance: NA
j_gene: TRBJ2-7
d_gene: NA
CDR3aa: CASSLPLDSIDEQHF
CDR3nt: TGTGCCAGCAGTCTACCCTTGGACAGTATCGACGAGCAGCACTTC

v_gene: TRBV12-3/TRBV12-4
abundance: NA
j_gene: TRBJ2-1
d_gene: TRBD2
CDR3aa: CASSRPGLAHNEQFF
CDR3nt: TGTGCCAGCAGTCGTCCGGGACTAGCGCATAATGAGCAGTTCTTC

v_gene: TRBV5-1
abundance: few
j_gene: TRBJ2-1
d_gene: NA
CDR3aa: CASSLQRVTYNEQFF
CDR3nt: TGCGCCAGCAGCTTGCAGCGGGTTACCTACAATGAGCAGTTCTTC

v_gene: TRBV11-2
abundance: NA
j_gene: TRBJ2-1
d_gene: TRBD2
CDR3aa: CASSFRLGLAGGNNEQFF
CDR3nt: TGTGCCAGCAGCTTTCGCTTGGGACTAGCGGGGGGAAACAATGAGCAGTTCTTC

v_gene: TRBV29-1
abundance: NA
j_gene: TRBJ2-1
d_gene: NA
CDR3aa: CSVDRSGGNEQFF
CDR3nt: TGCAGCGTTGACCGTTCGGGCGGCAATGAGCAGTTCTTC

v_gene: TRBV27
abundance: NA
j_gene: TRBJ2-7
d_gene: NA
CDR3aa: CASRVSGHYEQYF
CDR3nt: TGTGCCAGCAGAGTCTCAGGGCACTACGAGCAGTACTTC

v_gene: TRBV20-1
abundance: NA
j_gene: TRBJ1-6
d_gene: NA
CDR3aa: CSVKRGSYNSPLHF
CDR3nt: TGCAGTGTCAAGCGGGGATCCTATAATTCACCCCTCCACTTT

v_gene: TRBV7-2
abundance: few
j_gene: TRBJ2-7
d_gene: TRBD2
CDR3aa: CASSFSGGGYEQYF
CDR3nt: TGTGCCAGCAGCTTTAGCGGGGGTGGCTACGAGCAGTACTTC

v_gene: TRBV5-1
abundance: few
j_gene: TRBJ2-5
d_gene: NA
CDR3aa: CASSAIQQETQYF
CDR3nt: TGCGCCAGCAGCGCTATACAACAAGAGACCCAGTACTTC

v_gene: TRBV5-1
abundance: NA
j_gene: TRBJ2-7
d_gene: NA
CDR3aa: CASSLAQDLGSYEQYF
CDR3nt: TGCGCCAGCAGCTTGGCCCAGGACCTGGGGTCCTACGAGCAGTACTTC

v_gene: TRBV6-2/TRBV6-3
abundance: few
j_gene: TRBJ2-5
d_gene: NA
CDR3aa: CASGSAIQETQYF
CDR3nt: TGTGCCAGCGGGTCGGCAATCCAAGAGACCCAGTACTTC

v_gene: TRBV13
abundance: few
j_gene: TRBJ2-1
d_gene: NA
CDR3aa: CASSSAIKDEQFF
CDR3nt: TGTGCCAGCAGCTCGGCGATAAAGGACGAGCAGTTCTTC

v_gene: TRBV20-1
abundance: few
j_gene: TRBJ2-7
d_gene: TRBD2
CDR3aa: CSGGVGRGLYEQYF
CDR3nt: TGCAGTGGCGGGGTAGGGAGGGGTCTCTACGAGCAGTACTTC

v_gene: TRBV10-2
abundance: NA
j_gene: TRBJ2-4
d_gene: NA
CDR3aa: CASGTGANIQYF
CDR3nt: TGCGCCAGCGGCACAGGTGCAAACATTCAGTACTTC

v_gene: TRBV7-2
abundance: NA
j_gene: TRBJ2-1
d_gene: NA
CDR3aa: CASSLEGTTRGNEQFF
CDR3nt: TGTGCCAGCAGCTTAGAGGGAACCACCAGAGGTAATGAGCAGTTCTTC

v_gene: TRBV15
abundance: NA
j_gene: TRBJ1-2
d_gene: TRBD1
CDR3aa: CATSLGTQGARSGYTF
CDR3nt: TGTGCCACCAGCCTAGGTACCCAGGGGGCGCGGAGCGGCTACACCTTC

v_gene: TRBV29-1
abundance: NA
j_gene: TRBJ2-7
d_gene: TRBD1
CDR3aa: CSVCSGQGANEQYF
CDR3nt: TGCAGCGTCTGCTCGGGACAGGGGGCGAACGAGCAGTACTTC